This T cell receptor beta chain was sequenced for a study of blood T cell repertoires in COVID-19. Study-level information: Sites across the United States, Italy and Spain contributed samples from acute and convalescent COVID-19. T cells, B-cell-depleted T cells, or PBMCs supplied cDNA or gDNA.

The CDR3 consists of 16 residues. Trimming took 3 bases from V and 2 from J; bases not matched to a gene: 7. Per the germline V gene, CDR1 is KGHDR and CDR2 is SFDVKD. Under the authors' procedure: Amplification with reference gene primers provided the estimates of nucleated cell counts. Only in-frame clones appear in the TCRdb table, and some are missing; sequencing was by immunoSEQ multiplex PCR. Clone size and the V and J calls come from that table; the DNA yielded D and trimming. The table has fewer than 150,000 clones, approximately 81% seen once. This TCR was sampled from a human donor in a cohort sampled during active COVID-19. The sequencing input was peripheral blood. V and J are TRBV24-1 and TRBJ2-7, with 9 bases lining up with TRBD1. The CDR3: CATSDPRQGGAYEQYF. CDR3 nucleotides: TGTGCCACCAGTGATCCACGACAGGGGGGCGCCTACGAGCAGTACTTC.